The entry below describes one T cell receptor (beta chain). Antigen specificity is unknown. V shed 5 bases and J 7 bases; nucleotides not matched to a gene: 3. CDR3 length equals 14 residues. Germline-derived CDR1 and CDR2 are LNHDA and SQIVND (reference sequence). Sample treatment: roughly ten-day PBMC culture with coronavirus spike peptide pools or control peptides (ViraFEST assay). The data belong to a study of vaccination and CD4 T cells after COVID-19. Study details: Cellular stimulation was performed using overlapping spike peptides derived from SARS-CoV-2, HCoV-NL63, HCoV-OC43 and HCoV-229E. For control cultures, the treatment was a CEFX pool, an HIV-1 Nef pool, or no peptide.

The assay that was used to sequence DNA from cultured CD4+ T cells was the Oncomine TCR Beta short-read assay. Investigators isolated genomic DNA from cultured CD4+ T cells. Each CDR3 protein gets one entry after TCRdb re-called the PCR reads with MiXCR. There are about 16,000 distinct CDR3 sequences in the sample; roughly 50% occur only once, and 15% to 20% lies in the top ten. The chain uses TRBV19 and TRBJ2-1; TRBD2 agrees at 12 bases. The clonotype was recovered from a human donor who had recovered from COVID-19. The sequencing here drew on CD4+ T cells from blood, cultured in vitro, taken before SARS-CoV-2 vaccination. CDR3 region: CASSRLAGGNEQFF. In DNA form, the CDR3 reads TGTGCCAGTAGTCGGCTAGCGGGAGGGAATGAGCAGTTCTTC.